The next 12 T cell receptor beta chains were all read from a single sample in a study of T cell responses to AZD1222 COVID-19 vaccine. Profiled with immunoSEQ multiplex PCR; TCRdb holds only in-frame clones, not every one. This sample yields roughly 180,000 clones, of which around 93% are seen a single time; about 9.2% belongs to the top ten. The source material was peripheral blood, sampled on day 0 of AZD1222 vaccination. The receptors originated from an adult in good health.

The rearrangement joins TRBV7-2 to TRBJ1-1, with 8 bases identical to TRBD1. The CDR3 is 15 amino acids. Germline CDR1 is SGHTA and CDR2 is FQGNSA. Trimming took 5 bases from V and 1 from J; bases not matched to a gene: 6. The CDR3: CASSRVRGPNTEAFF. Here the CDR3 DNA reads TGTGCCAGCAGCCGGGTCAGGGGGCCGAACACTGAAGCTTTCTTT.

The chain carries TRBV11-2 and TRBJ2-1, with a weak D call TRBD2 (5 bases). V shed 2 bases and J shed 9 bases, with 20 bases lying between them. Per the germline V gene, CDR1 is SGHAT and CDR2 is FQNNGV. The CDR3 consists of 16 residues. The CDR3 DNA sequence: TGTGCCAGCAGCTTAATCCCCGGACTCTCTTCAGGTGAGCAGTTCTTC. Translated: CASSLIPGLSSGEQFF.

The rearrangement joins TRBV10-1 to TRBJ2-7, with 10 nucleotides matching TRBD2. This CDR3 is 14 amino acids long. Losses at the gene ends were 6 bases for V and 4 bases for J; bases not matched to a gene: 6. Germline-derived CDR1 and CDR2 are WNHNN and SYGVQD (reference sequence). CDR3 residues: CASSELAGAYEQYF. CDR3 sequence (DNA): TGCGCCAGCAGCGAGCTAGCGGGAGCTTACGAGCAGTACTTC.

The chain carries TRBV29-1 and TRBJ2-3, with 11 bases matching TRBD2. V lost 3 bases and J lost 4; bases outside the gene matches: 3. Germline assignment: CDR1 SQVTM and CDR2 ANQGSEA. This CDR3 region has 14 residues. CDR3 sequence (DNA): TGCAGCGTTGATGCTAGCGGGAGGTCAGATACGCAGTATTTT. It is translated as CSVDASGRSDTQYF.

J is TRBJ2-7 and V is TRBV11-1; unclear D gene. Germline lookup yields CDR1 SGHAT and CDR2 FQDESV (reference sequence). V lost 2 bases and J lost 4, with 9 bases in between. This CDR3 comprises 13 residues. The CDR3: CASSLYYGYEQYF. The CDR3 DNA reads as TGTGCCAGCAGCTTATACTACGGGTACGAGCAGTACTTC. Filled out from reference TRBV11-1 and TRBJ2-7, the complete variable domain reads EAEVAQSPRYKITEKSQAVAFWCDPISGHATLYWYRQILGQGPELLVQFQDESVVDDSQLPKDRFSAERLKGVDSTLKIQPAELGDSAMYLCASSLYYGYEQYFGPGTRLTVT.

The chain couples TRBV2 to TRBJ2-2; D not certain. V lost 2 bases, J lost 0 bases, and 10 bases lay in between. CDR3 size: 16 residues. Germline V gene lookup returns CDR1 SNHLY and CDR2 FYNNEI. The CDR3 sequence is CASSEIKGSNTGELFF. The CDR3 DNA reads TGTGCCAGCAGTGAAATTAAGGGATCGAACACCGGGGAGCTGTTTTTT.

The CDR3 bases are TGTGCCAGCAGCCAGGGGATATTAGAGACCCAGTACTTC. Protein sequence: CASSQGILETQYF. This rearrangement joins TRBV3-1 (or the pseudogene TRBV3-2) to TRBJ2-5, with unresolved D. Germline V CDR1 and CDR2: LGHDT, YNNKEL (reference sequence). Trimming pared 3 bases from V and 4 bases from J, leaving 9 bases between. The CDR3 covers 13 residues.

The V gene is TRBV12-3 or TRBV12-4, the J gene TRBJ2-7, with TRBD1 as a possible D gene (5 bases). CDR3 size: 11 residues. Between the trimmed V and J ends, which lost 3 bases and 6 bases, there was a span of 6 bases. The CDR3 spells CASSFRGEQYF. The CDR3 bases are TGTGCCAGCAGTTTTAGGGGCGAGCAGTACTTC.

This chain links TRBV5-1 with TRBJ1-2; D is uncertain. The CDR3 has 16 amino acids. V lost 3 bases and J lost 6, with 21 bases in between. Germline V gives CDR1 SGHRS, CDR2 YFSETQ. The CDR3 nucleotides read TGCGCCAGCAGCTACGTCCGCGAAGGCGGTAGAAATGGCTACACCTTC. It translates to CASSYVREGGRNGYTF.

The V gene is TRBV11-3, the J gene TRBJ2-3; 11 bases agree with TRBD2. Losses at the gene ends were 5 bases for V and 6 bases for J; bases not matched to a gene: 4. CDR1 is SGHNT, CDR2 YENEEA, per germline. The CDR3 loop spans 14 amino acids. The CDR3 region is CASSPRTSGDTQYF. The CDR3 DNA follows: TGTGCCAGCAGCCCCCGGACTAGCGGGGATACGCAGTATTTT.

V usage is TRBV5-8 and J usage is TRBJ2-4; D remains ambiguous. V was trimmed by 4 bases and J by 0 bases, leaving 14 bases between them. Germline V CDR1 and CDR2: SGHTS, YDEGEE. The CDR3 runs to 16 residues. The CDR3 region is CASSGRIRLAKNIQYF. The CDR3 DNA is TGTGCCAGCAGCGGACGGATAAGGTTAGCCAAAAACATTCAGTACTTC.

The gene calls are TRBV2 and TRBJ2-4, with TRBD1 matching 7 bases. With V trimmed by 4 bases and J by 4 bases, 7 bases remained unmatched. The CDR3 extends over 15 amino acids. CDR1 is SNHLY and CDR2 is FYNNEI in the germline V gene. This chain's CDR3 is CASSGWQGVKNIQYF. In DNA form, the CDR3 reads TGTGCCAGCAGTGGCTGGCAGGGGGTAAAAAACATTCAGTACTTC.